Given below is one TCR beta chain in context. Its antigen remains unknown. Germline values: CDR1 SGHAT, CDR2 FQNNGV. With V trimmed by 5 bases and J by 1 base, 4 bases remained unmatched. The CDR3 runs 16 residues. The data were obtained in a study of glioma-infiltrating T cells after dendritic cell vaccination. Study-level information: Three intradermal dendritic cell vaccine injections were given every two weeks. Study results and limitations: TCR clonality showed no direct relationship with survival. Longer survival after dendritic cell vaccination followed higher pretreatment TIL content.

The primer mix had 60 V beta and 13 J beta primers. Measured with immunoSEQ multiplex PCR; TCRdb has only the in-frame clones, and not every one. Among over 75,000 clones listed, 80% to 90% were seen once. Described time point: after dendritic cell vaccination, including at tumor progression/relapse. This clonotype was sampled from a human donor with glioblastoma. The chain carries TRBV11-2 and TRBJ2-3; 12 positions agree with TRBD2. This material consisted of blood, taken after dendritic cell vaccination. CDR3 DNA: TGTGCCAGCAGCCTCAGACTAGCGGGGGGCACAGATACGCAGTATTTT. This translates into CASSLRLAGGTDTQYF.